A single sample gave rise to the 6 T cell receptor beta chains below, sequenced in a study of shared clonotypes between healthy human individuals. Only in-frame clones appear in the TCRdb table, and some are missing; sequencing was by immunoSEQ multiplex PCR. The profile shows about 2.3 million clones, more than 80% of them singletons. The sequencing sample was made of naive CD4+ T cells from PBMCs. Subset noted: CD45RA+ positively selected. The source is a man younger than 35 in good health. Some clones in this sample may be carry-over from other donors' samples.

V and J are TRBV27 and TRBJ1-1; 9 nucleotides line up with TRBD1. The junction had 9 bases not matched to a gene; V was cut back by 5 bases and J by 2 bases. This CDR3 is 16 amino acids long. CDR1 MNHEY and CDR2 SMNVEV come from the germline V gene (reference sequence). Written as DNA, the CDR3 is TGTGCCAGCAGTAAACCGGGACAGGGTCTAAACACTGAAGCTTTCTTT. Translated, it gives CASSKPGQGLNTEAFF.

V gene TRBV11-3 combines with J gene TRBJ1-1; unclear D gene. The V gene's germline CDR1 is SGHNT and CDR2 YENEEA. This CDR3 contains 13 residues. V lost 4 bases to trimming and J lost 10 bases, with 16 bases between them. Written as DNA, the CDR3 is TGTGCCAGCAGCTCAGTGCAGGCCGGGAGAGCTTTCTTT. The encoded protein is CASSSVQAGRAFF.

The chain couples TRBV7-2 to TRBJ2-6, with unresolved D. This CDR3 has 16 residues. CDR1 is SGHTA and CDR2 is FQGNSA in the germline V gene. V shed 1 base and J shed 3 bases, with 10 bases lying between them. Written as DNA, the CDR3 is TGTGCCAGCAGCTTAGTTCAGGTCCGTGGGGCCAACGTCCTGACTTTC. Protein sequence: CASSLVQVRGANVLTF.

This clone showed up just once. This chain joins TRBV10-3 and TRBJ1-2; weak D call: TRBD1 (6 bases). Germline assignment: CDR1 ENHRY and CDR2 SYGVKD. V was trimmed by 6 bases and J by 2 bases, leaving 16 bases between them. The CDR3 extends over 15 amino acids. The CDR3 DNA sequence: TGTGCCATCAGCCTAGACCCCACAGGGAACTATGGCTACACCTTC. Its translation is CAISLDPTGNYGYTF.

As DNA, the CDR3 is TGTGCCAGCAGTTATCCGGGACAGCCCCACAATGAGCAGTTCTTC. This sequence encodes CASSYPGQPHNEQFF. The chain carries TRBV28 and TRBJ2-1; 7 positions agree with TRBD1. J was trimmed by 5 bases and V by 4 bases; bases with no gene match: 8. The length of the CDR3 is 15 residues. Germline values: CDR1 MDHEN, CDR2 SYDVKM.

Concerning this clone itself: This CDR3 is also generated by other DNA sequences in the sample. This chain uses TRBV5-4 with TRBJ1-1; D is unresolved. The germline CDR1 and CDR2 sequences are SGHNT and YYREEE (reference sequence). The V end lost 4 bases, the J end lost 0 bases, and 7 bases lay between the germline ends. This CDR3 region has 13 residues. This CDR3 is CASSRTVNTEAFF. The DNA for the CDR3 is TGTGCCAGCAGCCGGACGGTGAACACTGAAGCTTTCTTT.